This T cell receptor beta chain was recorded in a study of CD8 T cells in ankylosing spondylitis. CDR3 length: 13 amino acids. CDR1 is SGHRS and CDR2 is YFSETQ in the germline V gene. Deletions cut 2 bases from V and 4 bases from J, with 10 bases between. Whole-study results and caveats: Ankylosing spondylitis blood appeared to carry a characteristic TCR beta motif of under ten highly homologous variants. Significant enrichment of disease-linked clones was reportedly seen in matched ankylosing spondylitis synovial fluid. There were earlier reports of some motif variants in reactive arthritis synovial fluid and blood.

This clonotype was seen a few times. Its target is unknown. Quantitative 5'-RACE with molecular barcodes was used to make the TCR beta libraries. MiXCR was run by TCRdb on the 5' RACE reads, yielding one entry per CDR3 protein. This sample carries about 160,000 distinct CDR3 sequences, approximately 9% of them seen once, and the ten largest clones take approximately 15%. The V call is TRBV5-1, the J call TRBJ2-7; D is possibly TRBD2 (5 bases). This TCR derives from a female donor with ankylosing spondylitis or in good health (not recorded which). Source material: blood, either unsorted or a sorted T cell fraction (not recorded which). The CDR3 loop reads CASSFPGEYEQYF. The CDR3 nucleotides read TGCGCCAGCAGCTTCCCCGGGGAATACGAGCAGTACTTC.